The present T cell receptor (beta chain) was sequenced within a study of identical twins. All of the donors were Caucasians in good health. The CDR3 loop spans 15 amino acids. Germline-derived CDR1 and CDR2 are SEHNR and FQNEAQ (reference sequence). Between the trimmed V and J ends, which lost 1 base and 1 base, there was a span of 11 bases. TCRdb re-derived calls from the 5' RACE reads in MiXCR, one entry per CDR3 protein. The data hold roughly 770,000 distinct CDR3 sequences, with roughly 20% observed a single time. Another study also made use of these data, one on T cells expressing NK-cell markers. That report adds: The study found dominant NKG2C+ clonotypes at about 1.0-8% of CD8+ T cells in several donors.

The sample taken for sequencing was PBMCs. The chain is built from TRBV7-9 and TRBJ2-7; D is possibly TRBD1 or TRBD2 (5 bases each). The TCR sequence derives from a woman aged 18-30 years in good health. The CDR3 DNA sequence: TGTGCCAGCAGCTTAGACCGGGACGAGTCCTACGAGCAGTACTTC. Protein: CASSLDRDESYEQYF.